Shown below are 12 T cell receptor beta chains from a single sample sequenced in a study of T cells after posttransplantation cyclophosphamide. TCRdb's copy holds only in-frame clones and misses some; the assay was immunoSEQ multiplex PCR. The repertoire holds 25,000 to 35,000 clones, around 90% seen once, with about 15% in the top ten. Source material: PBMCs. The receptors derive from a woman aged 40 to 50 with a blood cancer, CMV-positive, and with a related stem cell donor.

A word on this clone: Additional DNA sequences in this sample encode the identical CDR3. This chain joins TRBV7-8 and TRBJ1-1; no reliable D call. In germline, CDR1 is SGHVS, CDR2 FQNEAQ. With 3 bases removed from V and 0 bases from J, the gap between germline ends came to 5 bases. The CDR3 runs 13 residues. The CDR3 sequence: CASSFRVNTEAFF. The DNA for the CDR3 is TGTGCCAGCAGCTTTAGAGTGAACACTGAAGCTTTCTTT.

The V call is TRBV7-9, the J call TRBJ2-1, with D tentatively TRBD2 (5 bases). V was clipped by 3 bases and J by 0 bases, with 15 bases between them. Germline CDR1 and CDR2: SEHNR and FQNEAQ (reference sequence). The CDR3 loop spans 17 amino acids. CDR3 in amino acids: CASSFLTGESSYNEQFF. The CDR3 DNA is TGTGCCAGCAGCTTTTTGACCGGGGAAAGCTCCTACAATGAGCAGTTCTTC.

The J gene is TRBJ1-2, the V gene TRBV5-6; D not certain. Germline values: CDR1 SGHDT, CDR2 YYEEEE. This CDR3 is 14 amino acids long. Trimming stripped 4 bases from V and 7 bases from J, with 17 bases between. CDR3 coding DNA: TGTGCCAGCAGCGGAACGAGGGTAGCTAGTGGCTACACCTTC. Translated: CASSGTRVASGYTF.

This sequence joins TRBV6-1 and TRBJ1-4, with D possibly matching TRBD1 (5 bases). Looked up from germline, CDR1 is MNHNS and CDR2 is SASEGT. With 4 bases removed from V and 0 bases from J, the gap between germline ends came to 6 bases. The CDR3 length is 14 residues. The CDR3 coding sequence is TGTGCCAGCAGTGGACAGTCAACTAATGAAAAACTGTTTTTT. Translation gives CASSGQSTNEKLFF.

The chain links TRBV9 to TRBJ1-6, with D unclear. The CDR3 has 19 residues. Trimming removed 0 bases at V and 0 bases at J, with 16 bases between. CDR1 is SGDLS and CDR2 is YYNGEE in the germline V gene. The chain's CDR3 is CASSVGERGSSSYNSPLHF. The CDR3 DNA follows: TGTGCCAGCAGCGTAGGGGAGCGGGGATCGTCCTCCTATAATTCACCCCTCCACTTT.

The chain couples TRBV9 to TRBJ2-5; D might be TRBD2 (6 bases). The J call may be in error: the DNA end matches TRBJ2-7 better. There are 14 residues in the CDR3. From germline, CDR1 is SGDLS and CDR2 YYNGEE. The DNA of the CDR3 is TGTGCCAGCAGCGAGGGACTTCAAGTTTACGAGCAGTACTTC. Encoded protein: CASSEGLQVYEQYF.

The CDR3 bases are TGTGCCACCAGGGCTGACACAGATACGCAGTATTTT. Protein: CATRADTDTQYF. V and J are TRBV7-9 and TRBJ2-3; weak D call: TRBD1 (5 bases). Per germline, CDR1 SEHNR and CDR2 FQNEAQ (reference sequence). The V end was cut by 10 bases, the J end by 2 bases, with 10 bases between. There are 12 residues in the CDR3.

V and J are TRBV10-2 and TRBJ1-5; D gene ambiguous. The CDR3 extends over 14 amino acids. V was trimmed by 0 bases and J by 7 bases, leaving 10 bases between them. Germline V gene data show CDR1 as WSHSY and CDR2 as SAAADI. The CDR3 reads CASSESGRRQPQHF. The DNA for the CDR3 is TGCGCCAGCAGTGAGTCCGGACGGAGGCAGCCCCAGCATTTT.

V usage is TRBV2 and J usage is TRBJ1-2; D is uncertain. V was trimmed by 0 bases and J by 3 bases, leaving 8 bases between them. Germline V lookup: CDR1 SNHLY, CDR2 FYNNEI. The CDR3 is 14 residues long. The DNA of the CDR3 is TGTGCCAGCAGTGAAGCTGGGCCTGACTATGGCTACACCTTC. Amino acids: CASSEAGPDYGYTF. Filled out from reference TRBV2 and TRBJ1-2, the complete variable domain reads EPEVTQTPSHQVTQMGQEVILRCVPISNHLYFYWYRQILGQKVEFLVSFYNNEISEKSEIFDDQFSVERPDGSNFTLKIRSTKLEDSAMYFCASSEAGPDYGYTFGSGTRLTVV.

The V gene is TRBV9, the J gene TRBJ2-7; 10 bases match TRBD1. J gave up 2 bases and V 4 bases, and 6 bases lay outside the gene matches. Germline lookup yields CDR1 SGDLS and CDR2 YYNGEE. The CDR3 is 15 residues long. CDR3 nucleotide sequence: TGTGCCAGCAGCTCCGGACAGGGGGAGGCCTACGAGCAGTACTTC. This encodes CASSSGQGEAYEQYF.

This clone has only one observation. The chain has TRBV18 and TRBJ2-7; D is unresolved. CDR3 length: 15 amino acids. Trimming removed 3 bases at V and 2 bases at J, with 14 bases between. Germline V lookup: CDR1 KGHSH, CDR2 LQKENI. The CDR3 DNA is TGTGCCAGCTCACCGAAGGCGGCCCAGCCCTACGAGCAGTACTTC. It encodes CASSPKAAQPYEQYF.

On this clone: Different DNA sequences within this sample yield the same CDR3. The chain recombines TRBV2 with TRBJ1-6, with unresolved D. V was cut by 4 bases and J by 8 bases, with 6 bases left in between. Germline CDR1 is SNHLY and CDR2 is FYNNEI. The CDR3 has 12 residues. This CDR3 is CASSVVHSPLHF. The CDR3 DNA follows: TGTGCCAGCAGTGTAGTCCATTCACCCCTCCACTTT.